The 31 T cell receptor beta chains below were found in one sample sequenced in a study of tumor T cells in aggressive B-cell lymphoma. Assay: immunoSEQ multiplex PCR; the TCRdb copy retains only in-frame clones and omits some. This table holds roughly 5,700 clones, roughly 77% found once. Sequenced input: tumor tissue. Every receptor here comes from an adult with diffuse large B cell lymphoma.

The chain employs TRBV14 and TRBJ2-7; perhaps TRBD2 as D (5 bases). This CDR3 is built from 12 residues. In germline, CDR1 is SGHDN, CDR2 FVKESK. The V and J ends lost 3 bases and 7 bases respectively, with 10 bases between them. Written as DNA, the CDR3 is TGTGCCAGCAGCCAGCTATCGGGGGAGCAGTACTTC. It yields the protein CASSQLSGEQYF.

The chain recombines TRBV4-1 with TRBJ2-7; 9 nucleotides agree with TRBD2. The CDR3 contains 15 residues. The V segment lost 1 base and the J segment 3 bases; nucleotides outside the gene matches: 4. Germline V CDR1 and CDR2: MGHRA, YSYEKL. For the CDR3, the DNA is TGCGCCAGCAGCCAAGTAGCGGGAGTGAGCTACGAGCAGTACTTC. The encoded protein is CASSQVAGVSYEQYF.

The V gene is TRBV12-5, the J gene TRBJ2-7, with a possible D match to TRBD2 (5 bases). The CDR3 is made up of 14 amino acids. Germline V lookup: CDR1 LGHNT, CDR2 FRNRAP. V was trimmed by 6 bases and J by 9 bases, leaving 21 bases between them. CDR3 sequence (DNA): TGTGCTAGTGGAACCCCTGGGGATTCGGAGGTGCAGTACTTC. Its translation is CASGTPGDSEVQYF.

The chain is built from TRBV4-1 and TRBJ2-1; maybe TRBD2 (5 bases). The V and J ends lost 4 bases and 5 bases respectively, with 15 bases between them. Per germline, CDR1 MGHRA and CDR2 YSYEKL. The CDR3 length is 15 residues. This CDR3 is CASSRMDSSDNEQFF. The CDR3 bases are TGCGCCAGCAGCCGGATGGACTCGTCCGACAATGAGCAGTTCTTC.

The CDR3 DNA sequence: TGCGCCAGCAGCTTCGACAGGGGGGACAATGAGCAGTTCTTC. Amino acid sequence: CASSFDRGDNEQFF. The V call is TRBV4-3, the J call TRBJ2-1; 9 bases align to TRBD1. With 5 bases clipped from V and 5 bases from J, the junction kept 4 bases outside the gene matches. The germline gives CDR1 LGHNA, CDR2 YSLEER. CDR3 length: 14 amino acids.

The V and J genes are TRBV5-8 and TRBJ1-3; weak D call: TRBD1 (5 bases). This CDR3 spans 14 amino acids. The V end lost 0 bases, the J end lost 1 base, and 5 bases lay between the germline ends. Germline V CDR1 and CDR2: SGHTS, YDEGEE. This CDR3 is CASSLGQSGNTIYF. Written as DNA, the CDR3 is TGTGCCAGCAGCTTGGGACAGTCTGGAAACACCATATATTTT.

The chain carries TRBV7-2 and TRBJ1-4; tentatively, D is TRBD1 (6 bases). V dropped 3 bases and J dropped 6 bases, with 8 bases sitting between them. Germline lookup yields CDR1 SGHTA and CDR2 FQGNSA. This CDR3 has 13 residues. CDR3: CASSLDRDEKLFF. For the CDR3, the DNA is TGTGCCAGCAGCTTGGACAGAGATGAAAAACTGTTTTTT.

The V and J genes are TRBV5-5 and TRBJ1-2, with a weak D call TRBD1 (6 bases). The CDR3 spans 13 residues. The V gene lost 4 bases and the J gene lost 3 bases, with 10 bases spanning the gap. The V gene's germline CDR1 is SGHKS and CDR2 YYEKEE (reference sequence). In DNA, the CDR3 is TGTGCCAGCAGCAAGGACAGCCACTATGGCTACACCTTC. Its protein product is CASSKDSHYGYTF.

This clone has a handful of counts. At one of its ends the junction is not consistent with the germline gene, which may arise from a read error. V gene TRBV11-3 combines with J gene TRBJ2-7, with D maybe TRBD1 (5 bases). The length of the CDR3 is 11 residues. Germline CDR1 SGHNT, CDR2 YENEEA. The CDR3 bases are TGTGCCAGCAGCTTCTATAATCCAGGGTCCTTC. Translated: CASSFYNPGSF.

CDR3 amino acids: CASSAQDKTYEQYF. The DNA for the CDR3 is TGTGCCAGTAGTGCCCAGGACAAGACCTACGAGCAGTACTTC. This sequence joins TRBV19 and TRBJ2-5; a possible D gene is TRBD1 (5 bases). The J call is in doubt because the DNA end fits TRBJ2-7 better. The CDR3 loop spans 14 amino acids. CDR1 is LNHDA, CDR2 SQIVND, per germline (reference sequence).

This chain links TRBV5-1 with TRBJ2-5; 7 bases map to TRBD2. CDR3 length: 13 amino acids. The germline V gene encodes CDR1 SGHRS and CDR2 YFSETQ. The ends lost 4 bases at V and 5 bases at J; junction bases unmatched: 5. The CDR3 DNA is TGCGCCAGCAGCCTCTGGGGGGGGGAGACCCAGTACTTC. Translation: CASSLWGGETQYF.

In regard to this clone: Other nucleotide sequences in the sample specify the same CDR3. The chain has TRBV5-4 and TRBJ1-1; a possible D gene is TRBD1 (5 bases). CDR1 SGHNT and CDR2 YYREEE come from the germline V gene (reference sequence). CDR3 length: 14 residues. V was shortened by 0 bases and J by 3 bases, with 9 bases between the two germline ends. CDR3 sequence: CASSLDRGDTEAFF. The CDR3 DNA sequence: TGTGCCAGCAGCTTGGATCGGGGGGACACTGAAGCTTTCTTT.

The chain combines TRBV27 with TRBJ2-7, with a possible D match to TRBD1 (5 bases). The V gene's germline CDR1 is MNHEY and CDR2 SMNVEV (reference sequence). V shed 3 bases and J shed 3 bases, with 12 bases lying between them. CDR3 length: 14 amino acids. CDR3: CASSFTGRSYEQYF. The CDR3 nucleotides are TGTGCCAGCAGTTTTACAGGACGGAGCTACGAGCAGTACTTC.

The CDR3 DNA follows: TGTGCCAGCAGCTCCGAGTGGAGGGCTTTCTTT. Residues: CASSSEWRAFF. The chain combines TRBV7-9 with TRBJ1-1; D is undetermined. CDR3 size: 11 residues. The germline V and J ends were trimmed by 4 bases and 11 bases, with 11 bases remaining between them. Germline loops: CDR1 SEHNR, CDR2 FQNEAQ (reference sequence). The whole variable domain, remainder taken from reference TRBV7-9 and TRBJ1-1, is DTGVSQNPRHKITKRGQNVTFRCDPISEHNRLYWYRQTLGQGPEFLTYFQNEAQLEKSRLLSDRFSAERPKGSFSTLEIQRTEQGDSAMYLCASSSEWRAFFGQGTRLTVV.

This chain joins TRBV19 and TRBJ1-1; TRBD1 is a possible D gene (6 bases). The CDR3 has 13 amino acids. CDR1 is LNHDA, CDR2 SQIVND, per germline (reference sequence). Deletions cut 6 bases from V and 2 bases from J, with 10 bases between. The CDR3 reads CASRTGKNTEAFF. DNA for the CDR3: TGTGCCAGTAGGACAGGTAAAAACACTGAAGCTTTCTTT.

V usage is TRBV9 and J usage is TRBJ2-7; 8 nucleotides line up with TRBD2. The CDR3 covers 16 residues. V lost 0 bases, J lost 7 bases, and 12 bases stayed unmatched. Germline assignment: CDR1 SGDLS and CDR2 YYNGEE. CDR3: CASSVELGLVPREQYF. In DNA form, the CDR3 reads TGTGCCAGCAGCGTAGAGTTGGGACTAGTGCCTCGTGAGCAGTACTTC.

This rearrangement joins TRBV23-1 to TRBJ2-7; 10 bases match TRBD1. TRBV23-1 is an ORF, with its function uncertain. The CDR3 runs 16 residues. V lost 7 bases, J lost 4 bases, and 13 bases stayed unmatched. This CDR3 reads CASTPQQTGGSYEQYF. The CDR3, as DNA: TGCGCCAGCACCCCACAACAGACAGGGGGCTCTTACGAGCAGTACTTC.

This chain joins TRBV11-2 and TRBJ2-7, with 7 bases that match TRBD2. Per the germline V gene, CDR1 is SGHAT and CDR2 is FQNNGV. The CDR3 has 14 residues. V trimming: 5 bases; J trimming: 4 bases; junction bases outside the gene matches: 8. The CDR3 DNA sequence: TGTGCCAGCAGCCCTTCTAGCGGAGCTTACGAGCAGTACTTC. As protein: CASSPSSGAYEQYF.

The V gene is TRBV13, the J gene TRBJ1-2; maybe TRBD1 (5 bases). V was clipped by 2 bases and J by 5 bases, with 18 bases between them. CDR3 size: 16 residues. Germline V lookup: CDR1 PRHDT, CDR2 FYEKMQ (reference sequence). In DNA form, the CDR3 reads TGTGCCAGCAGCTTAACCCTTCGGGACTCGAGGTATGGCTACACCTTC. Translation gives CASSLTLRDSRYGYTF.

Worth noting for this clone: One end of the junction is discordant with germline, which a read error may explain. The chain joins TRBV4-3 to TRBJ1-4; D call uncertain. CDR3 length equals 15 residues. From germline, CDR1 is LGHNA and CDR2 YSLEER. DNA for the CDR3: TGCGCCAGCAACCAAGATCCGGTGAGCAATGAAAAACTGTTTTTT. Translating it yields CASNQDPVSNEKLFF.

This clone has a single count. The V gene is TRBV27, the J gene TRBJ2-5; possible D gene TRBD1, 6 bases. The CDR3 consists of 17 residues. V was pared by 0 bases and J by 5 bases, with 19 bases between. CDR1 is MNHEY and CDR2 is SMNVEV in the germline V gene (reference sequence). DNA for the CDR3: TGTGCCAGCAGTTTATCGAATTCGGGACACCGATGGGAGACCCAGTACTTC. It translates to CASSLSNSGHRWETQYF.

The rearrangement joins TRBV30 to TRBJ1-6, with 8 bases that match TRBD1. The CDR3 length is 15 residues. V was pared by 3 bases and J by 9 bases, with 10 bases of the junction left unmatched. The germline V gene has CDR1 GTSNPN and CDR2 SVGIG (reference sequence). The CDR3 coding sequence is TGTGCCTGGAGGGGACAGGTCTTAAAGGGTTCACCCCTCCACTTT. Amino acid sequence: CAWRGQVLKGSPLHF.

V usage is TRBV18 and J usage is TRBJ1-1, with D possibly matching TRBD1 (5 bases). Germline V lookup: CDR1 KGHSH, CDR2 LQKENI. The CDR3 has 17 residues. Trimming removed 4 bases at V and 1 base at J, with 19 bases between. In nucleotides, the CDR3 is TGTGCCAGCTCACGGATTTCCATAGGGACTGCGAACACTGAAGCTTTCTTT. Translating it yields CASSRISIGTANTEAFF.

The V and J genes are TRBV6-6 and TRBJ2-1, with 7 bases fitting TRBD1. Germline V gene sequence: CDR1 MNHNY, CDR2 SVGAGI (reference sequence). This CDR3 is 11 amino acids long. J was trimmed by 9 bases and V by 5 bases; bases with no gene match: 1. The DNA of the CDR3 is TGTGCCAGCAGTACAGGGGTTGAGCAGTTCTTC. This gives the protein CASSTGVEQFF.

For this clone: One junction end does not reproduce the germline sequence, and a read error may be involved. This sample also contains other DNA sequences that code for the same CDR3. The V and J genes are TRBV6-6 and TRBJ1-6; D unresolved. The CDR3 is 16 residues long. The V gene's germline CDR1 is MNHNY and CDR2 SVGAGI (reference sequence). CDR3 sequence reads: CASSWFGFGFDSPLHF. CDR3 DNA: TGTGCCAGCAGTTGGTTCGGGTTCGGGTTCGATTCACCTCTCCACTTT.

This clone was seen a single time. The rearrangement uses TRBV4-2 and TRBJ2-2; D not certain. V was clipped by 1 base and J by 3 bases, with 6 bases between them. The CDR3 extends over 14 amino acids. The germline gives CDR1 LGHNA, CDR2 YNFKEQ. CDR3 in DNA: TGTGCCAGCAGCCAAGGGCTTTACACCGGGGAGCTGTTTTTT. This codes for CASSQGLYTGELFF.

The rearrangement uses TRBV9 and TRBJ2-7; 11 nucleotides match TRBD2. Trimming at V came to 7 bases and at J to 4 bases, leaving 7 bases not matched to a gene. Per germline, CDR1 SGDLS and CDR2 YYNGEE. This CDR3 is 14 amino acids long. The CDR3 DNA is TGTGCCAGCTCACCTGGACTAGCGGGTTACGAGCAGTACTTC. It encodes CASSPGLAGYEQYF.

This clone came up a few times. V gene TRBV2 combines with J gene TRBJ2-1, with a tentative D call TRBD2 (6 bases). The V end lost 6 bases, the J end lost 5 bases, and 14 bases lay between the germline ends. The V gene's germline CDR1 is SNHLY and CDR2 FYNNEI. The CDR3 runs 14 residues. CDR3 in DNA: TGTGCCAGCAGCGCGGAGGGGTCAAACAATGAGCAGTTCTTC. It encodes CASSAEGSNNEQFF.

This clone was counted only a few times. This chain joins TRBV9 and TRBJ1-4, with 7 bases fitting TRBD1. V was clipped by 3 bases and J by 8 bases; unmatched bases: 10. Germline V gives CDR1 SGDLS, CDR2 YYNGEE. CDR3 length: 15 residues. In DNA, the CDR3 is TGTGCCAGCAGCGCGACCAGTGGACAGGAGGAAAAACTGTTTTTT. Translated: CASSATSGQEEKLFF.

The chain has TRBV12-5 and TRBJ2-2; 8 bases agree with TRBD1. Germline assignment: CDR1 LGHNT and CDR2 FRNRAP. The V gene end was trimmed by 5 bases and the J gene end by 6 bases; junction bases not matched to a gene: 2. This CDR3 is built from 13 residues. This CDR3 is CASGRQGSGELFF. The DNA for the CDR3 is TGTGCTAGTGGTAGACAGGGGTCCGGGGAGCTGTTTTTT.

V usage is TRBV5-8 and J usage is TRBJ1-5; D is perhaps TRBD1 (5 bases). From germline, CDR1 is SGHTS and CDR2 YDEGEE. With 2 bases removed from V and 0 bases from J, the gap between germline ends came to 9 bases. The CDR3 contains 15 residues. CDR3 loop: CASSFQGYSNQPQHF. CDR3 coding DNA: TGTGCCAGCAGCTTTCAGGGCTATAGCAATCAGCCCCAGCATTTT.